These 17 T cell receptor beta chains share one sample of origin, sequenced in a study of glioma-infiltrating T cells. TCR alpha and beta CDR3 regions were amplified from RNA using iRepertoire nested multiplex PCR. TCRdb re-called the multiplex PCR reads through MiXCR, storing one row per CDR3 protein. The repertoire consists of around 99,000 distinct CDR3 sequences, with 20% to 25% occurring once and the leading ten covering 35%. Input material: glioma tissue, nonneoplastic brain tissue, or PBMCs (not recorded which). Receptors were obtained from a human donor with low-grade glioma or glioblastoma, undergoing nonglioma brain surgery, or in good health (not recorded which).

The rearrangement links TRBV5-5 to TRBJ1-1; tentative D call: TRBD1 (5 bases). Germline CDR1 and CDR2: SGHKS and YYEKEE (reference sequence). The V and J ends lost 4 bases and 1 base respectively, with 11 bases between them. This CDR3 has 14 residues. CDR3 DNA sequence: TGTGCCAGCAGCAGGGGACTTTGGAACACTGAAGCTTTCTTT. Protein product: CASSRGLWNTEAFF.

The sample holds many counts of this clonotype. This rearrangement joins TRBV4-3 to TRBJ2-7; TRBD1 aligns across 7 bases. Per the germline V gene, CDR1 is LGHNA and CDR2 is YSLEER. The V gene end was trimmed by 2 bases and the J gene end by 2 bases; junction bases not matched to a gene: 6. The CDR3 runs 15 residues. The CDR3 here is CASSQRIGTAYEQYF. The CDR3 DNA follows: TGCGCCAGCAGCCAACGTATTGGGACAGCCTACGAGCAGTACTTC.

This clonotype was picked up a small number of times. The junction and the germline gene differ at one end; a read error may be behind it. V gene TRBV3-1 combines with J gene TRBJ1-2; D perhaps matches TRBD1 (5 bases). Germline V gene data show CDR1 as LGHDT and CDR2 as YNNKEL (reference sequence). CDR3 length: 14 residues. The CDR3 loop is CASSQQEGFYRYTF. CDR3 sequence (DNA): TGTGCCAGCAGCCAACAGGAGGGGTTCTATCGCTACACCTTC.

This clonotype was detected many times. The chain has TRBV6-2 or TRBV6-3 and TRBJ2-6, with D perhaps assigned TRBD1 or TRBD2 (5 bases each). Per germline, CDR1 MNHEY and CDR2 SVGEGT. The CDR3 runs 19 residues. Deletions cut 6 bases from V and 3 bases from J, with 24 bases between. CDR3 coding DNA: TGTGCCAGCAGCCGCCCGTGGTACGGGGCCCCGGATGGGGCCAACGTCCTGACTTTC. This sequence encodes CASSRPWYGAPDGANVLTF.

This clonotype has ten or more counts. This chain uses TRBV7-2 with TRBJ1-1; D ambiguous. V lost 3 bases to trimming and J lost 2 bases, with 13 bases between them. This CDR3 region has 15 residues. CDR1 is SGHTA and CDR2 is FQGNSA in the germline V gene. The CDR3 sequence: CASSLYAVGNTEAFF. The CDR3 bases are TGTGCCAGCAGCTTGTACGCCGTTGGTAACACTGAAGCTTTCTTT.

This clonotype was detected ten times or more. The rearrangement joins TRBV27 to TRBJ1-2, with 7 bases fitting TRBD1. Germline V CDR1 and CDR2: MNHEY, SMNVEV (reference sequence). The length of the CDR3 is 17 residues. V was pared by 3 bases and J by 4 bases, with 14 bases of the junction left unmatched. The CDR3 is CASSLDRDSFTVYGYTF. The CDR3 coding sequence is TGTGCCAGCAGTTTGGACCGGGACAGCTTCACGGTCTATGGCTACACCTTC.

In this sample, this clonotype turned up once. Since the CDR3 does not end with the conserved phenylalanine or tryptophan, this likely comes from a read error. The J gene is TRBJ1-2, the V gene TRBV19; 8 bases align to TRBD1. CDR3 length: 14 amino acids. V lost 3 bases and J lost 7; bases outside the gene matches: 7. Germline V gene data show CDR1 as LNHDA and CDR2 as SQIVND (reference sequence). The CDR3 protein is CASSMRTGNRGYTL. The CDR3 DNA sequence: TGTGCCAGTAGTATGAGGACAGGGAATCGTGGCTACACCCTC.

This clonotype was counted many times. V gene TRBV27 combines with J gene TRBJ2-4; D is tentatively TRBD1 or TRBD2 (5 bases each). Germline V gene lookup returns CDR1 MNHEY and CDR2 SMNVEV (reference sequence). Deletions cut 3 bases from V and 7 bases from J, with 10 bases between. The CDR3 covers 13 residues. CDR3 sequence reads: CASSFQRDNIQYF. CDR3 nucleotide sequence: TGTGCCAGCAGTTTCCAACGGGACAACATTCAGTACTTC.

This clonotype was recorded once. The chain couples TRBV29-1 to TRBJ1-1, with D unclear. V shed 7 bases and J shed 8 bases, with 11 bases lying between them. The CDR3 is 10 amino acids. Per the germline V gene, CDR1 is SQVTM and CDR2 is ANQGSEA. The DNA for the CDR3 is TGCAGCGCTGCGACGTCGGAAGCTTTCTTT. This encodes CSAATSEAFF.

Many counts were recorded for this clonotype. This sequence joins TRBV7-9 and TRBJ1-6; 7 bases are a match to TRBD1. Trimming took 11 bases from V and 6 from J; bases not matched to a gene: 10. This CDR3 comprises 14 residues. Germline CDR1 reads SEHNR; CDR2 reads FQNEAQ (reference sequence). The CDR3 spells CAGHHRGRNSPLHF. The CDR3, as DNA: TGTGCCGGACACCACAGGGGCCGTAATTCACCCCTCCACTTT.

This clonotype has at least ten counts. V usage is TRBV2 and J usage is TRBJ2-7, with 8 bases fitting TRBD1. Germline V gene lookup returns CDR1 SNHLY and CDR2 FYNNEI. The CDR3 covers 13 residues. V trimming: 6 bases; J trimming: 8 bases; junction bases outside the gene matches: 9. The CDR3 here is CASSVGQALKQYF. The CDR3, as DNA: TGTGCCAGCAGCGTGGGACAGGCCTTGAAGCAGTACTTC.

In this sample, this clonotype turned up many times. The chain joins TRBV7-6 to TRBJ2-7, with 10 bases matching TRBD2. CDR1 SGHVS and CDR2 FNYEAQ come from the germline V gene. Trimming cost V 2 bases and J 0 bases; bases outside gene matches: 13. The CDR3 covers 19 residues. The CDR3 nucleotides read TGTGCCAGCAGCTTAACCCCGGCTAGCGGGGGAGGGTCCTCCTACGAGCAGTACTTC. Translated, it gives CASSLTPASGGGSSYEQYF.

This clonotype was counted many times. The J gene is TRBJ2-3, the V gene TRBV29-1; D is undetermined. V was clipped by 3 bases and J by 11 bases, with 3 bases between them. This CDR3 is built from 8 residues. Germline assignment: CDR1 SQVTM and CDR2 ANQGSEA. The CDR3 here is CSVEEQYF. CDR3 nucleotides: TGCAGCGTTGAGGAGCAGTATTTT.

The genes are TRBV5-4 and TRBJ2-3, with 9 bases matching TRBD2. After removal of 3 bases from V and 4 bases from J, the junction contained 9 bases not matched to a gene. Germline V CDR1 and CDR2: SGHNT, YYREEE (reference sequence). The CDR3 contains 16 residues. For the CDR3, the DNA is TGTGCCAGCAGCTCCACTCGCGGGGGGGCCTCAGATACGCAGTATTTT. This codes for CASSSTRGGASDTQYF. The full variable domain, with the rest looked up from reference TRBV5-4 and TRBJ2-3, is ETGVTQSPTHLIKTRGQQVTLRCSSQSGHNTVSWYQQALGQGPQFIFQYYREEENGRGNFPPRFSGLQFPNYSSELNVNALELDDSALYLCASSSTRGGASDTQYFGPGTRLTVL.

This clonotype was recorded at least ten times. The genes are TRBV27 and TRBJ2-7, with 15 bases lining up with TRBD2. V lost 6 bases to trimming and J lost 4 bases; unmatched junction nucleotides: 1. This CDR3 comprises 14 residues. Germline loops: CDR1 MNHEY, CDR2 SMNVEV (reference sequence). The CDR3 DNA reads TGTGCCAGCAGAGGACTAGCGGGAGGGTACGAGCAGTACTTC. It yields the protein CASRGLAGGYEQYF.

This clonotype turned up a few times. The CDR3 nucleotides are TGTGCCAGCAGCCCCCCGCCTGGGAAGGGACCAGATACGCAGTATTTT. Protein: CASSPPPGKGPDTQYF. The chain couples TRBV9 to TRBJ2-3, with D perhaps being TRBD1 or TRBD2 (5 bases each). V shed 4 bases and J shed 4 bases, with 19 bases lying between them. CDR3 size: 16 residues. Germline CDR1 SGDLS, CDR2 YYNGEE.

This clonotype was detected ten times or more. CDR3 sequence (DNA): TGTGCCATTGACGGACGGGGGACTGGCTACACCTTC. It codes for CAIDGRGTGYTF. The chain combines TRBV28 with TRBJ1-2, with a possible D match to TRBD1 (5 bases). The germline gives CDR1 MDHEN, CDR2 SYDVKM. The CDR3 is 12 amino acids. Trimming took off 10 bases at V and 7 bases at J, with 16 bases between the two ends.